This T cell receptor (beta chain) was recovered during a study of cytotoxic CD8 clonotypes in ibrutinib-treated CLL. The CDR3 sequence is 15 residues long. Trimming took 6 bases from V and 2 from J, leaving 14 bases between them. Germline values: CDR1 MDHEN, CDR2 SYDVKM. This table comes from immunoSEQ multiplex PCR, and its TCRdb copy is limited to in-frame clones, with some not included. The table has around 42,000 clones, over 50% seen once. The chain has TRBV28 and TRBJ2-1, with D tentatively TRBD2 (6 bases). This TCR derives from a human donor with chronic lymphocytic leukemia. The sequencing here drew on PBMCs, taken after 24 months of ibrutinib treatment. This chain's CDR3 is CASRPAGGTYNEQFF. The CDR3, as DNA: TGTGCCAGCAGGCCCGCCGGGGGTACCTACAATGAGCAGTTCTTC. The full variable domain, in which reference TRBV28 and TRBJ2-1 provide the parts outside the CDR3, is DVKVTQSSRYLVKRTGEKVFLECVQDMDHENMFWYRQDPGLGLRLIYFSYDVKMKEKGDIPEGYSVSREKKERFSLILESASTNQTSMYLCASRPAGGTYNEQFFGPGTRLTVL.